This T cell receptor beta chain was sequenced in a study of blood T cell repertoires in COVID-19. Study-wide context: Acute and convalescent COVID-19 samples came from the United States, Italy and Spain. T cells, B-cell-depleted T cells, or PBMCs supplied cDNA or gDNA.

Authors' analysis steps: Estimation of nucleated cell counts relied on the amplification of reference gene primers. Here immunoSEQ multiplex PCR was the method, and the copy in TCRdb shows in-frame clones only, minus some. Clone size and V and J calls were adopted from that table, with D and trimming inferred from the DNA. Found here are 200,000 to 250,000 clones, under 90% of them singletons; the top ten hold 3% to 4%. Those enrolled, adults aged roughly 18 to 95 years, came from fewer than 25 US areas. Between the trimmed V and J ends, which lost 2 bases and 0 bases, there was a span of 5 bases. The CDR3 runs 15 residues. Germline-derived CDR1 and CDR2 are MNHEY and SVGEGT.

Material for sequencing was PBMCs or T cells enriched from blood (not recorded which). J is TRBJ2-6 and V is TRBV6-2 or TRBV6-3; D remains ambiguous. This TCR came from a woman aged 60-75 years who had recovered from COVID-19. This CDR3 is CASSYALSGANVLTF. In DNA, the CDR3 is TGTGCCAGCAGTTACGCGCTCTCTGGGGCCAACGTCCTGACTTTC.